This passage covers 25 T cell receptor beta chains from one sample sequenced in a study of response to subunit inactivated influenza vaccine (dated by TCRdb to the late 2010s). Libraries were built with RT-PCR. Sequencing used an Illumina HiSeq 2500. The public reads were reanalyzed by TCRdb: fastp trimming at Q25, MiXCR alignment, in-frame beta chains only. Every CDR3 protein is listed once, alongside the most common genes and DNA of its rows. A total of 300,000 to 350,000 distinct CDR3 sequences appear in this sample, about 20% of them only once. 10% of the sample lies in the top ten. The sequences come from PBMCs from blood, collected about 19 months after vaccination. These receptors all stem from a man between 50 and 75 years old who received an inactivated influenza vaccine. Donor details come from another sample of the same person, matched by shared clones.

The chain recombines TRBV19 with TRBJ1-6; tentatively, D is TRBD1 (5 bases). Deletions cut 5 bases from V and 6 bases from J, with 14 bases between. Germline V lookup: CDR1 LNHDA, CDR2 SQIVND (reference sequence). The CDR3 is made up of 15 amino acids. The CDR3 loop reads CASSPTPTVNSPLHF. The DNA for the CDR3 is TGTGCCAGTAGTCCGACCCCGACAGTTAATTCACCCCTCCACTTT.

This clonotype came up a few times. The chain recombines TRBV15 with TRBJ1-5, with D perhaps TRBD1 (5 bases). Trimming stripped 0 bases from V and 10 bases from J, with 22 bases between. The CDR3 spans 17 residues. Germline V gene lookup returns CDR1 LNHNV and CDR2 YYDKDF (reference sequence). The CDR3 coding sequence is TGTGCCACCAGCAGAGATCGGTGGGGGACGGTAAGAATACCCCAGCATTTT. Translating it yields CATSRDRWGTVRIPQHF.

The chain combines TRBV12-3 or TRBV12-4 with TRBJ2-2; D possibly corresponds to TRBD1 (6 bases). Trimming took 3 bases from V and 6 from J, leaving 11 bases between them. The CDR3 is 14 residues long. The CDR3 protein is CASSFRQGPGELFF. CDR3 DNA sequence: TGTGCCAGCAGTTTTCGCCAGGGGCCCGGGGAGCTGTTTTTT.

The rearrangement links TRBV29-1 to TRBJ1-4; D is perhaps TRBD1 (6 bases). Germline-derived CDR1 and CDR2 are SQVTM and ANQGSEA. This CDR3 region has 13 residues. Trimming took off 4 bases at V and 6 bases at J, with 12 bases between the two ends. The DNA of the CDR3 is TGCAGCGTTGCTTGGGGGGCTTATGAAAAACTGTTTTTT. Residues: CSVAWGAYEKLFF.

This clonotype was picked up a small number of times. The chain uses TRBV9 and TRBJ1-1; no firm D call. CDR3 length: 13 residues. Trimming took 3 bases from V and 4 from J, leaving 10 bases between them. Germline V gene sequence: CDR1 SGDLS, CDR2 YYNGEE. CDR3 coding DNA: TGTGCCAGCAGCGCGCAGACCGCCACTGAAGCTTTCTTT. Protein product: CASSAQTATEAFF.

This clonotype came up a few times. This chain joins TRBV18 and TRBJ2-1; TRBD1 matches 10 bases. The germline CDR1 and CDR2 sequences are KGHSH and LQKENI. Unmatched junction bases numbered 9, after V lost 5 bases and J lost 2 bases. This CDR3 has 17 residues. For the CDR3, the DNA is TGTGCCAGCTCAAAGTCCCGGGACAGGGGACCCTACAATGAGCAGTTCTTC. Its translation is CASSKSRDRGPYNEQFF.

This chain's CDR3 is CASRFTETGELFF. Written as DNA, the CDR3 is TGTGCCAGCAGGTTTACAGAGACCGGGGAGCTGTTTTTT. The genes are TRBV7-9 and TRBJ2-2, with D uncertain. Germline loops: CDR1 SEHNR, CDR2 FQNEAQ (reference sequence). The CDR3 length is 13 residues. Trimming pared 6 bases from V and 5 bases from J, leaving 10 bases between.

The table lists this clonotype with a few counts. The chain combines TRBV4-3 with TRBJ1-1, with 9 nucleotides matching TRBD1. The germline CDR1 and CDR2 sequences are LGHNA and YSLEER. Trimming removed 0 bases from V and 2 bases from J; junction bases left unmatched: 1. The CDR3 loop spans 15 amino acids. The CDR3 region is CASSQETGGNTEAFF. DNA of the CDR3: TGCGCCAGCAGCCAAGAAACAGGGGGCAACACTGAAGCTTTCTTT.

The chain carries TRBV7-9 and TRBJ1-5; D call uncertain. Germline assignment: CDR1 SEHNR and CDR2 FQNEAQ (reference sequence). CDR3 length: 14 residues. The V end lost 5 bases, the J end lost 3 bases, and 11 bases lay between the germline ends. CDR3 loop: CASSPGVDNQPQHF. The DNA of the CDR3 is TGTGCCAGCAGCCCAGGTGTCGACAATCAGCCCCAGCATTTT.

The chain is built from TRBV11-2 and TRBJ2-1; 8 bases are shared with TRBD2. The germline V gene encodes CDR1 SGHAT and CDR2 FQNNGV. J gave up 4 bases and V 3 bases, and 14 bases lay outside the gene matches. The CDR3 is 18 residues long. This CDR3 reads CASSFSLESREVYNEQFF. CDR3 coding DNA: TGTGCCAGCAGCTTCAGTCTGGAGTCGCGGGAGGTTTACAATGAGCAGTTCTTC. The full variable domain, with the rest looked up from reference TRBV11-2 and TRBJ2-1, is EAGVAQSPRYKIIEKRQSVAFWCNPISGHATLYWYQQILGQGPKLLIQFQNNGVVDDSQLPKDRFSAERLKGVDSTLKIQPAKLEDSAVYLCASSFSLESREVYNEQFFGPGTRLTVL.

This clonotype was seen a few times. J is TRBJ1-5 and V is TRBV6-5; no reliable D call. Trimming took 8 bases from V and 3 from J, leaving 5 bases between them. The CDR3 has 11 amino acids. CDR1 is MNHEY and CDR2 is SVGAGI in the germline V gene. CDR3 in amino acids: CASGVNQPQHF. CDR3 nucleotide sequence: TGTGCCAGCGGGGTCAATCAGCCCCAGCATTTT.

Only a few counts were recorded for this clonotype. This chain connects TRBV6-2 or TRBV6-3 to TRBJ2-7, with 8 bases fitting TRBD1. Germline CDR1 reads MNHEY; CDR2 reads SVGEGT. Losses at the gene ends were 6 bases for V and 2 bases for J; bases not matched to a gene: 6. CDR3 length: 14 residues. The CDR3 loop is CASSQDRGTYEQYF. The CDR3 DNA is TGTGCCAGCAGCCAAGACAGGGGAACCTACGAGCAGTACTTC.

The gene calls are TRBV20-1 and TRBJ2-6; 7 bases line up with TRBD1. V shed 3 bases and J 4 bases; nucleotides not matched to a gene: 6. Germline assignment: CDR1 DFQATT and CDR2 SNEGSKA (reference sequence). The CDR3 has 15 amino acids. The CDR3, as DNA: TGCAGTGCTAGTGCAGGGACAGCCGGGGCCAACGTCCTGACTTTC. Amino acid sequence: CSASAGTAGANVLTF.

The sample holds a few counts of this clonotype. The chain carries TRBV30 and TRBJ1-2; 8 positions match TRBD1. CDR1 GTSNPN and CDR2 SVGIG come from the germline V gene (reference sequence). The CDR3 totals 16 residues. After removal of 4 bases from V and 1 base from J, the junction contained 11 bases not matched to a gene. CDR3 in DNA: TGTGCCTGGAATGGCAGGGGGCGGGGGTTTAACTATGGCTACACCTTC. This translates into CAWNGRGRGFNYGYTF. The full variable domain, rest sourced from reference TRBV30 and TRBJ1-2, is SQTIHQWPATLVQPVGSPLSLECTVEGTSNPNLYWYRQAAGRGLQLLFYSVGIGQISSEVPQNLSASRPQDRQFILSSKKLLLSDSGFYLCAWNGRGRGFNYGYTFGSGTRLTVV.

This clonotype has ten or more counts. CDR3 sequence: CSARDVGVETQYF. The CDR3 DNA is TGCAGTGCTAGAGATGTCGGGGTAGAGACCCAGTACTTC. This chain links TRBV20-1 with TRBJ2-5; D is possibly TRBD2 (5 bases). The length of the CDR3 is 13 residues. Trimming stripped 0 bases from V and 4 bases from J, with 9 bases between. Germline loops: CDR1 DFQATT, CDR2 SNEGSKA (reference sequence).

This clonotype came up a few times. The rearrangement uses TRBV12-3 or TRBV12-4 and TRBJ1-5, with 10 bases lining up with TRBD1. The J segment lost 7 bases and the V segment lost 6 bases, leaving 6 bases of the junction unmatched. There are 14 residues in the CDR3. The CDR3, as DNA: TGTGCCAGCAGCCCGGACAGGGGGGAACAGCCCCAGCATTTT. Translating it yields CASSPDRGEQPQHF.

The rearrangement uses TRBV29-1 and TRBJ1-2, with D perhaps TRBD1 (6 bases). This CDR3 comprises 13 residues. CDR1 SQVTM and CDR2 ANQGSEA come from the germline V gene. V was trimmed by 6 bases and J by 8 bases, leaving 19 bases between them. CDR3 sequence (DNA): TGCAGCGTAGACGAAACAGGGCGAGGCGGCTACACCTTC. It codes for CSVDETGRGGYTF.

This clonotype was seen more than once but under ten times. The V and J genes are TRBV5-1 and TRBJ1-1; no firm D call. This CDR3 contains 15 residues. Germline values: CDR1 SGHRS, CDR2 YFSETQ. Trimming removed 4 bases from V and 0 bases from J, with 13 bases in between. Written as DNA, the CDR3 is TGCGCCAGCAGCGCCTCACGATTCATGAACACTGAAGCTTTCTTT. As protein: CASSASRFMNTEAFF.

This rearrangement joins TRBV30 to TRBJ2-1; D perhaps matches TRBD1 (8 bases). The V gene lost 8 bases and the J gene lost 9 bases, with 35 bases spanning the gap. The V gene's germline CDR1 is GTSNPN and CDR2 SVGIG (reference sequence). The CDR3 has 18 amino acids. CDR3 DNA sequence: TGTGCCGGGAAAGTGTGGGCAGGGGGCGGGGGATGGTTAGGTGAGCAGTTCTTC. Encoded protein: CAGKVWAGGGGWLGEQFF. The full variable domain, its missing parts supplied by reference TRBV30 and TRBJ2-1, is SQTIHQWPATLVQPVGSPLSLECTVEGTSNPNLYWYRQAAGRGLQLLFYSVGIGQISSEVPQNLSASRPQDRQFILSSKKLLLSDSGFYLCAGKVWAGGGGWLGEQFFGPGTRLTVL.

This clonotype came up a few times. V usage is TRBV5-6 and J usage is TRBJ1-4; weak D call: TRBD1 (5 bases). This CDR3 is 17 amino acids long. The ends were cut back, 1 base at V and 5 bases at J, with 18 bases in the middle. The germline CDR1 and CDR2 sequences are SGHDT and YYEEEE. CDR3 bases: TGTGCCAGCAGCTTGTTTGGGGCAGGGAAGATGAATGAAAAACTGTTTTTT. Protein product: CASSLFGAGKMNEKLFF.

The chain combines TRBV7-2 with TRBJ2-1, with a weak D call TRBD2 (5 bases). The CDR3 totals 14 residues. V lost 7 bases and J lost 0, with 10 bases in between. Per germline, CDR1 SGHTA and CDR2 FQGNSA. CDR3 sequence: CASTPSRSYNEQFF. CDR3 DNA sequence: TGTGCCAGCACCCCTAGCCGCTCCTACAATGAGCAGTTCTTC.

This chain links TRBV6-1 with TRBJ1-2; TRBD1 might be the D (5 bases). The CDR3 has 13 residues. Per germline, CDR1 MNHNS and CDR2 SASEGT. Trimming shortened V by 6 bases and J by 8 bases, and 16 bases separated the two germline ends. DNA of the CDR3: TGTGCCAGCAGGGCGCAGGGAGAGTCGGGCTACACCTTC. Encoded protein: CASRAQGESGYTF.

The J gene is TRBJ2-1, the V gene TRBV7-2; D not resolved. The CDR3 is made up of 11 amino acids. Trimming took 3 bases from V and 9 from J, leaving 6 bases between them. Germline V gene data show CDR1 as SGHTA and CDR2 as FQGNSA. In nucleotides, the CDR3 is TGTGCCAGCAGCTTTTCGGTTGAGCAGTTCTTC. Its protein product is CASSFSVEQFF.

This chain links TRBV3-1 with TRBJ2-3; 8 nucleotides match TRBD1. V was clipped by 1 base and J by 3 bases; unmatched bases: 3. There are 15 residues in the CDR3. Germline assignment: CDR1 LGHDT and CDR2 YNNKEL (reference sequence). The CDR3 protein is CASSQGTGRTDTQYF. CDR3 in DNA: TGTGCCAGCAGCCAAGGGACAGGGAGGACAGATACGCAGTATTTT.

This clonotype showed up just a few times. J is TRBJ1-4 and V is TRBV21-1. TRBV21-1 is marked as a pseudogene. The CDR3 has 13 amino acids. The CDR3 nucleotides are TGTGCCAGCAGCAAACCGACGTGGCGGTGGACCAATTTT. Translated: CASSKPTWRWTNF.